Listed here is a single T cell receptor beta chain. Assay: immunoSEQ multiplex PCR; the TCRdb copy retains only in-frame clones and omits some. This sample has about 97,000 clones, with about nine tenths found just once. This CDR3 comprises 14 residues. V gave up 1 base and J gave up 7 bases, with 12 bases separating them. Germline V CDR1 and CDR2: SGHKS, YYEKEE (reference sequence). The data are from a study of T cell changes during pregnancy in multiple sclerosis. This material consisted of peripheral blood, taken in the second trimester of pregnancy. The J gene is TRBJ1-5, the V gene TRBV5-5; D uncertain. The sequence was collected from a female donor with multiple sclerosis, enrolled in a pregnancy study. CDR3 DNA: TGTGCCAGCAGCTTGTCACAGCTGGGCCAGCCCCAGCATTTT. This gives the protein CASSLSQLGQPQHF.